A single sample gave rise to the 20 T cell receptor beta chains below, sequenced in a study of T cells in women clearing cervical HPV infection. Some clones are missing from TCRdb's copy, which holds only in-frame ones; the method was immunoSEQ multiplex PCR. The repertoire table contains tens of thousands of clones. The material sequenced was blood buffy coat. Every receptor here comes from a woman between 18 and 70 years old with a cervical HPV16 infection that either progressed to CIN3+ or cleared (not recorded which).

Remarks on this clone: The read comes to an end 3 residues before the CDR3 does, leaving the germline J gene to fill in the end. The rearrangement joins TRBV28 to TRBJ2-1; D perhaps matches TRBD1 (5 bases). V was cut by 7 bases and J by 3 bases, with 13 bases left in between. CDR3 length equals 14 residues. In germline, CDR1 is MDHEN, CDR2 SYDVKM. CDR3 bases read: TGTGCCAGCATCTCCCAGACAGACTACAATGAG. Translation gives CASISQTDYNE. The CDR3 as a whole reads CASISQTDYNEQFF.

As concerns this clone: A read error may produce the germline difference seen at one junction end. With the read ending 3 residues before the CDR3 end, the germline J gene is used to fill in that end. The chain uses TRBV4-2 and TRBJ2-3; D is undetermined. The CDR3 covers 13 residues. Germline CDR1 LGHNA, CDR2 YNFKEQ. The CDR3 region is CASSPRLRDTQYF. CDR3 DNA (partial): TGCGCCAGCAGCCCCCGACTTCGAGATACG.

Of note for this clone: At one boundary the junction diverges from the germline segment, which might be a read error. The observed sequence ends 3 residues before the CDR3 terminus, with the missing tail filled in from the germline J gene. The V and J genes are TRBV19 and TRBJ1-4, with D possibly matching TRBD1 (5 bases). Germline V CDR1 and CDR2: LNHDA, SQIVND (reference sequence). This CDR3 has 17 amino acids. The part of the CDR3 DNA that was read is TGTGCCAGTAGCATAGGGACGGGGAGCTCCTATAATTCACCA. Protein sequence: CASSIGTGSSYNSP. The whole CDR3 sequence is CASSIGTGSSYNSPLFF.

Note on this clone: Coverage ceases 3 residues before the CDR3 finishes, and the germline J gene fills in the end. The chain is built from TRBV20-1 and TRBJ2-5; 7 bases line up with TRBD1. The CDR3 covers 13 residues. Trimming cost V 3 bases and J 2 bases; bases outside gene matches: 3. In germline, CDR1 is DFQATT, CDR2 SNEGSKA (reference sequence). CDR3 sequence: CSASWTGQETQYF. CDR3 DNA (partial): TGCAGTGCTAGTTGGACAGGTCAAGAGACC.

Worth noting for this clone: The CDR3 goes on 3 residues after the read ends, and that part is filled in from the germline J gene. The chain joins TRBV7-2 to TRBJ1-2, with D unresolved. The CDR3 runs to 12 residues. Germline V lookup: CDR1 SGHTA, CDR2 FQGNSA. CDR3 DNA (partial): TGTGCCAGCAGCTTCTCTTACTACGAC. Encoded protein: CASSFSYYD. Given in full, the CDR3 is CASSFSYYDYTF.

Details on this clone: Coverage ceases 3 residues before the CDR3 finishes, and the germline J gene fills in the end. V usage is TRBV12-3 or TRBV12-4 and J usage is TRBJ2-1; 12 bases are shared with TRBD2. J gave up 5 bases and V 5 bases, and 4 bases lay outside the gene matches. The CDR3 is 15 amino acids. The sequenced CDR3 bases are TGTGCCAGCAGTCGGACTAGCGGGGCGCACAATGAG. Residues: CASSRTSGAHNE. The full CDR3 protein reads CASSRTSGAHNEQFF.

Points on this clone: The read halts 3 residues ahead of the CDR3 end, with the missing end drawn from the germline J gene. This chain joins TRBV7-9 and TRBJ2-5; 7 bases fit TRBD2. CDR1 is SEHNR and CDR2 is FQNEAQ in the germline V gene (reference sequence). The CDR3 loop spans 14 amino acids. Trimming cost V 5 bases and J 5 bases; bases outside gene matches: 8. Partial CDR3 DNA: TGTGCCAGCAGCCAACATGGGGGGGAGGAGACC. Residues: CASSQHGGEET. Given in full, the CDR3 is CASSQHGGEETQYF.

With respect to this clone: The read gets to within 3 residues of the CDR3 end, and the germline J gene fills in the rest. V is TRBV20-1 and J is TRBJ1-2; 8 bases line up with TRBD1. CDR1 DFQATT and CDR2 SNEGSKA come from the germline V gene (reference sequence). V lost 5 bases to trimming and J lost 4 bases; unmatched junction nucleotides: 9. CDR3 length: 14 residues. The sequenced CDR3 bases are TGCAGTGCTGAGAACAGGGGGGGAGGCTATGGC. Its protein product is CSAENRGGGYG. The full CDR3 is CSAENRGGGYGYTF.

Comments on this clone: The read finishes 3 residues shy of the CDR3 end, and the germline J gene is used to complete it. The chain has TRBV5-1 and TRBJ2-2; tentatively, D is TRBD2 (7 bases). Germline V gives CDR1 SGHRS, CDR2 YFSETQ. The V end lost 5 bases, the J end lost 1 base, and 18 bases lay between the germline ends. This CDR3 comprises 17 residues. The CDR3 DNA, read in part, is TGCGCCAGCAGTTCGTCAACAGGGAGGGGGAACACCGGGGAG. Its protein is CASSSSTGRGNTGE. The whole CDR3 is CASSSSTGRGNTGELFF.

In regard to this clone: Coverage ceases 3 residues before the CDR3 finishes, and the germline J gene fills in the end. This sequence joins TRBV7-9 and TRBJ1-2, with D tentatively TRBD1 (6 bases). Germline values: CDR1 SEHNR, CDR2 FQNEAQ (reference sequence). The CDR3 has 15 residues. V lost 5 bases and J lost 6, with 19 bases in between. The sequenced CDR3 bases are TGTGCCAGCAGCACGACATTGGGCAGGGGAAATGGC. Translating it yields CASSTTLGRGNG. The complete CDR3 reads CASSTTLGRGNGYTF. Full variable domain (outside the CDR3, taken from reference TRBV7-9 and TRBJ1-2): DTGVSQNPRHKITKRGQNVTFRCDPISEHNRLYWYRQTLGQGPEFLTYFQNEAQLEKSRLLSDRFSAERPKGSFSTLEIQRTEQGDSAMYLCASSTTLGRGNGYTFGSGTRLTVV.

Worth noting for this clone: With the read ending 3 residues before the CDR3 end, the germline J gene is used to fill in that end. This chain links TRBV5-6 with TRBJ2-5; tentatively, D is TRBD1 (6 bases). This CDR3 contains 14 residues. Germline lookup yields CDR1 SGHDT and CDR2 YYEEEE. CDR3 DNA, as far as it was read: TGTGCCAGCAGCTTGGTCGTTTTGGGGGCAACC. Encoded protein: CASSLVVLGAT. The entire CDR3 is CASSLVVLGATQYF.

As to this clone: The sequence runs out 3 residues before the end of the CDR3; the remainder is reconstructed from the germline J gene. The chain couples TRBV20-1 to TRBJ2-2; 8 positions match TRBD1. Germline values: CDR1 DFQATT, CDR2 SNEGSKA (reference sequence). The CDR3 length is 18 residues. CDR3 bases read: TGCAGTGCTAGAGCCTGGGACAGGTACGGGGGTACGAAGGAAAAG. Translation: CSARAWDRYGGTKEK. The CDR3, in full, reads CSARAWDRYGGTKEKLFF.

Worth noting for this clone: The DNA ends 3 residues before the CDR3 does, and the rest of the CDR3 is filled in from the germline J gene. The J gene is TRBJ1-2, the V gene TRBV6-2 or TRBV6-3, with 8 bases identical to TRBD1. CDR1 and CDR2 (germline): MNHEY, SVGEGT. After removal of 5 bases from V and 6 bases from J, the junction contained 11 bases not matched to a gene. The CDR3 totals 15 residues. CDR3 DNA (partial): TGTGCCAGCAGTCCAGACAGGGGCGCAGCGAATGGC. Amino acid sequence: CASSPDRGAANG. In full, the CDR3 is CASSPDRGAANGYTF.

On this clone itself: The DNA ends 3 residues before the CDR3 does, and the rest of the CDR3 is filled in from the germline J gene. The chain is built from TRBV7-3 and TRBJ1-2; D is undetermined. The CDR3 extends over 13 amino acids. The germline gives CDR1 SGHTA, CDR2 FQGTGA. The CDR3 sequence is CASSSHLYNDYTF. Incomplete CDR3 DNA: TGTGCCAGCAGCTCCCACCTTTACAATGAC.

Turning to this clone: The sequence runs out 3 residues before the end of the CDR3; the remainder is reconstructed from the germline J gene. This rearrangement joins TRBV7-6 to TRBJ2-2; D possibly corresponds to TRBD2 (5 bases). The CDR3 spans 15 residues. Trimming left V 1 base short and J 6 bases short, with 12 bases between. The germline V gene has CDR1 SGHVS and CDR2 FNYEAQ. The CDR3 region is CASSLVAGLAGELFF. CDR3 bases read: TGTGCCAGCAGCTTAGTTGCGGGTTTGGCCGGGGAG.

A word on this clone: The read falls 3 residues short of the CDR3 end, and the missing part is taken from the germline J gene. The genes are TRBV5-1 and TRBJ2-1; TRBD2 matches at 8 bases. The CDR3 length is 15 residues. The V gene's germline CDR1 is SGHRS and CDR2 YFSETQ. With 2 bases clipped from V and 1 base from J, the junction kept 2 bases outside the gene matches. The CDR3 here is CASSFGGGSYNEQFF. CDR3 bases read: TGCGCCAGCAGCTTCGGCGGGGGGTCCTACAATGAG.

With regard to this clone: The read terminates 3 residues before the CDR3 end, so the remaining end is supplied by the germline J gene. The chain recombines TRBV2 with TRBJ1-1; possible D gene TRBD1, 6 bases. The ends were cut back, 6 bases at V and 7 bases at J, with 24 bases in the middle. CDR1 is SNHLY and CDR2 is FYNNEI in the germline V gene. The CDR3 contains 16 residues. CDR3 DNA, as far as it was read: TGTGCCAGCAGGCCGGGCAGGGGTATAGGGGTGGGTGAA. Translation gives CASRPGRGIGVGE. The full CDR3 is CASRPGRGIGVGEAFF.

In regard to this clone: The CDR3 extends 3 residues past the end of the read, so its final part is completed from the germline J gene. The chain couples TRBV7-2 to TRBJ1-2, with D hard to call. CDR1 is SGHTA and CDR2 is FQGNSA in the germline V gene. V shed 3 bases and J shed 1 base, with 6 bases lying between them. CDR3 length equals 13 residues. The part of the CDR3 DNA that was read is TGTGCCAGCAGCTTCTCCGTTAACTATGGC. Amino acids: CASSFSVNYG. The full CDR3 protein is CASSFSVNYGYTF. The entire variable domain, with the rest obtained from reference TRBV7-2 and TRBJ1-2, is as follows: GAGVSQSPSNKVTEKGKDVELRCDPISGHTALYWYRQSLGQGLEFLIYFQGNSAPDKSGLPSDRFSAERTGGSVSTLTIQRTQQEDSAVYLCASSFSVNYGYTFGSGTRLTVV.

Remarks on this clone: The read finishes 3 residues shy of the CDR3 end, and the germline J gene is used to complete it. This chain uses TRBV5-1 with TRBJ2-3; 10 positions match TRBD2. Trimming at V came to 6 bases and at J to 0 bases, leaving 10 bases not matched to a gene. The CDR3 totals 17 residues. Germline lookup yields CDR1 SGHRS and CDR2 YFSETQ. The CDR3 reads CASKQIAGGGSTDTQYF. CDR3 DNA, as far as it was read: TGCGCCAGCAAACAAATAGCGGGGGGAGGGAGCACAGATACG. Filled out from reference TRBV5-1 and TRBJ2-3, the complete variable domain reads KAGVTQTPRYLIKTRGQQVTLSCSPISGHRSVSWYQQTPGQGLQFLFEYFSETQRNKGNFPGRFSGRQFSNSRSEMNVSTLELGDSALYLCASKQIAGGGSTDTQYFGPGTRLTVL.

As concerns this clone: Read coverage stops 3 residues before the CDR3 terminus; the germline J gene supplies the remainder. The chain links TRBV7-9 to TRBJ1-3; TRBD1 agrees at 11 bases. CDR1 is SEHNR and CDR2 is FQNEAQ in the germline V gene (reference sequence). V shed 3 bases and J 3 bases; nucleotides not matched to a gene: 1. The CDR3 has 15 amino acids. The CDR3 bases that were read are TGTGCCAGCAGCTTTGGGACAGGGGGTGGAAACACC. The encoded protein is CASSFGTGGGNT. Given in full, the CDR3 is CASSFGTGGGNTIYF.